What follows are 11 T cell receptor beta chains derived from one specimen sequenced in a study of blood T cell repertoires in COVID-19. Sequencing was performed with immunoSEQ multiplex PCR; in TCRdb, only in-frame clones are kept and a portion is missing. The repertoire holds over 250,000 clones, with 90% to 95% as singletons. The sequenced sample consisted of peripheral blood. The receptors originated from a woman between 25 and 40 years old with COVID-19, enrolled during active disease.

This sequence joins TRBV19 and TRBJ1-2; no clear D. Germline assignment: CDR1 LNHDA and CDR2 SQIVND (reference sequence). The CDR3 covers 14 residues. The V end was cut by 5 bases, the J end by 1 base, with 11 bases between. CDR3: CASSLRGRNYGYTF. The CDR3 coding sequence is TGTGCCAGTAGTTTGCGCGGCCGTAACTATGGCTACACCTTC.

V and J are TRBV30 and TRBJ1-2, with 10 bases matching TRBD1. V lost 0 bases to trimming and J lost 6 bases; unmatched junction nucleotides: 4. Germline values: CDR1 GTSNPN, CDR2 SVGIG (reference sequence). This CDR3 region has 14 residues. The CDR3 sequence is CAWSVYGTGDGYTF. The DNA for the CDR3 is TGTGCCTGGAGTGTTTATGGGACAGGGGATGGCTACACCTTC.

The sample holds one count of this clone. The CDR3, as DNA: TGCGCCAGCAGCTGGACAGGGATGAACACTGAAGCTTTCTTT. It is translated as CASSWTGMNTEAFF. V is TRBV5-1 and J is TRBJ1-1; 8 bases agree with TRBD1. The CDR3 has 14 amino acids. Per the germline V gene, CDR1 is SGHRS and CDR2 is YFSETQ. The trim removed 3 bases at V and 0 bases at J, leaving 1 base unmatched.

This chain connects TRBV5-4 to TRBJ1-1, with TRBD1 identical over 7 bases. Germline V gene lookup returns CDR1 SGHNT and CDR2 YYREEE (reference sequence). The CDR3 has 14 amino acids. V shed 1 base, J shed 6 bases, and the junction held 6 bases outside the gene matches. This CDR3 reads CASSLIGGEAEAFF. For the CDR3, the DNA is TGTGCCAGCAGCTTGATAGGGGGCGAGGCTGAAGCTTTCTTT.

A single count supports this clone. The chain employs TRBV28 and TRBJ1-5, with D possibly matching TRBD1 (6 bases). Per germline, CDR1 MDHEN and CDR2 SYDVKM. V was shortened by 8 bases and J by 7 bases, with 21 bases between the two germline ends. CDR3 length equals 15 residues. The CDR3 DNA is TGTGCCAGCGCCGTGGGGCAGGGGCCCGGACAGCCCCAGCATTTT. It encodes CASAVGQGPGQPQHF.

This clone was detected only once. This sequence joins TRBV27 and TRBJ2-2; D remains ambiguous. Trimming cost V 3 bases and J 6 bases, with 2 bases left between them. Germline values: CDR1 MNHEY, CDR2 SMNVEV (reference sequence). The CDR3 covers 11 residues. The DNA of the CDR3 is TGTGCCAGCAGTTTCTCCGGGGAGCTGTTTTTT. Translated: CASSFSGELFF.

This clone occurred once. A read error may account for a junction end that differs from germline. CDR3 protein: CATQERGNAEAFF. The DNA for the CDR3 is TGTGCCACCCAAGAGAGGGGGAACGCTGAAGCTTTCTTT. This rearrangement joins TRBV10-3 to TRBJ1-1; TRBD1 might be the D (6 bases). The CDR3 is 13 amino acids. Per the germline V gene, CDR1 is ENHRY and CDR2 is SYGVKD.

The CDR3 sequence is CASSQGWSDSRGYTF. The CDR3 coding sequence is TGTGCCAGCAGCCAAGGGTGGTCCGACTCTAGGGGCTACACCTTC. The chain recombines TRBV3-1 (or the pseudogene TRBV3-2) with TRBJ1-2; D gene uncertain. This CDR3 spans 15 amino acids. Between the trimmed V and J ends, which lost 1 base and 8 bases, there was a span of 17 bases. CDR1 and CDR2 from the germline V gene are LGHDT and YNNKEL (reference sequence).

The V call is TRBV12-2, the J call TRBJ2-1; TRBD1 is the table's D call and was not checked against the DNA. TRBV12-2 is a pseudogene segment. The CDR3 consists of 18 residues. The CDR3 coding sequence is TGTGCAAGTCGCCCTCAACACCAGGACAGGGACTCCTACAATGAGCAGTTCTTC. Residues: CASRPQHQDRDSYNEQFF.

This chain joins TRBV29-1 and TRBJ2-4; the match to TRBD2 covers 13 bases. Germline CDR1 and CDR2: SQVTM and ANQGSEA. The CDR3 covers 16 residues. Trimming removed 5 bases from V and 5 bases from J; junction bases left unmatched: 9. The CDR3 reads CSVRYGTSGVQNIQYF. In nucleotides, the CDR3 is TGCAGCGTTCGGTACGGGACTAGCGGGGTACAAAACATTCAGTACTTC.

The genes are TRBV2 and TRBJ2-2; TRBD1 aligns across 8 bases. The ends lost 10 bases at V and 0 bases at J; junction bases unmatched: 7. Germline lookup yields CDR1 SNHLY and CDR2 FYNNEI. The CDR3 loop spans 15 amino acids. CDR3 protein: CATRQGASNTGELFF. As DNA, the CDR3 is TGTGCCACCCGCCAGGGGGCTTCGAACACCGGGGAGCTGTTTTTT.